Sequencing of this T cell receptor (beta chain) was carried out in a study of CD8 T cells in Susac syndrome. General study results and limits: Repertoires of Susac syndrome CD4+ T cells lacked clonal expansion.

TCR beta sequencing covered blood CD8+ and CD4+ T cells. It was negative isolation that provided the CD8+ and CD4+ T cells, whereas TEMRA cells were enriched by FACS. Random hexamers primed reverse transcription of about 0.45 to 1 ug RNA. The TCR beta CDR3 was amplified by immunoSEQ multiplex PCR across 54 Vbeta, 13 Jbeta. TCRdb fed the immunoSEQ multiplex PCR reads into MiXCR, producing one record per CDR3 protein. The sample holds approximately 77,000 distinct CDR3 sequences; 85% to 95% are singletons and the top ten take 0.4% to 0.55%. Concerning this clonotype: The antigen remains undetermined.

Germline loops: CDR1 MDHEN, CDR2 SYDVKM. V gave up 1 base and J gave up 0 bases, with 10 bases separating them. The CDR3 loop spans 15 amino acids. The rearrangement links TRBV28 to TRBJ2-7; tentatively, D is TRBD1 (5 bases). The clonotype comes from a human donor with Susac syndrome. Sequenced material: CD4+ T cells from PBMCs. The CDR3 nucleotides read TGTGCCAGCAGTTTATTCCGCAGGGCCTCCTACGAGCAGTACTTC. Residues: CASSLFRRASYEQYF. Filled out from reference TRBV28 and TRBJ2-7, the complete variable domain reads DVKVTQSSRYLVKRTGEKVFLECVQDMDHENMFWYRQDPGLGLRLIYFSYDVKMKEKGDIPEGYSVSREKKERFSLILESASTNQTSMYLCASSLFRRASYEQYFGPGTRLTVT.